Each of the 13 T cell receptor beta chains below was sequenced from the same sample in a study of tissue T cells after allogeneic stem cell transplantation (dated by TCRdb to about 2022). The library relied on the immunoSEQ multiplex PCR assay. The table was pulled from immuneACCESS by TCRdb, which kept in-frame rearrangements only. Such tables lose some clones; where checked, under half of the loss comes from unresolved V genes, and the rest has no known cause. Across this sample there are more than 45,000 clones, with roughly 73% seen only once. Roughly 0.7% of the sample rests with the top ten. Sequencing was performed on sorted cells pooled from one or two spleens. All receptors come from a pool of C57BL/6 mice in good health.

The sample holds one count of this clone. Gene names and germline refer to mouse. The sequenced part of the CDR3 DNA is TGTGCCAGCAGCCAAGATTTCGAAAGATTATTT. Encoded protein: CASSQDFERLF. The whole CDR3 reads CASSQDFERLFF. The chain links TRBV5 to TRBJ1-4; D call uncertain. The CDR3 is cut off 1 residue early in the read; its end comes from the germline J gene. The CDR3 contains 12 residues. Per the germline V gene, CDR1 is LGHNA and CDR2 is YNLKQL (reference sequence). Trimming shortened V by 0 bases and J by 7 bases, and 3 bases separated the two germline ends.

For this clone: All gene names here are mouse names. The DNA ends 1 residue before the CDR3 does, and the rest of the CDR3 is filled in from the germline J gene. This chain uses TRBV5 with TRBJ2-1; maybe TRBD2 (7 bases). Germline V gene lookup returns CDR1 LGHNA and CDR2 YNLKQL (reference sequence). The V end was cut by 8 bases, the J end by 1 base, with 12 bases between. This CDR3 spans 14 amino acids. Incomplete CDR3 DNA: TGTGCCAGCGGCTGGGGGCTCAACTATGCTGAGCAGTTC. Amino acid sequence: CASGWGLNYAEQF. The CDR3 reads in full as CASGWGLNYAEQFF.

As for this clone: Genes and germline come from the mouse. The CDR3 is cut off 1 residue early in the read; its end comes from the germline J gene. The chain carries TRBV2 and TRBJ1-4, with 8 bases that match TRBD1. From germline, CDR1 is LGHNA and CDR2 YSYQKL. The CDR3 has 17 residues. Unmatched junction bases numbered 5, after V lost 2 bases and J lost 0 bases. Incomplete CDR3 DNA: TGTGCCAGCAGCCAATCCGGACAGGGATTTTCCAACGAAAGATTATTT. Translation gives CASSQSGQGFSNERLF. In full, the CDR3 reads CASSQSGQGFSNERLFF.

Concerning this clone itself: Here the gene names and germline are mouse. The read stops 1 residue short of the end of the CDR3; the missing end is completed from the germline J gene. This sequence joins TRBV29 and TRBJ2-3, with 10 bases aligning to TRBD2. V shed 3 bases, J shed 1 base, and the junction held 1 base outside the gene matches. Germline lookup yields CDR1 MSHET and CDR2 SYDVDS. CDR3 length: 15 amino acids. This CDR3 is CASSFGTGGAETLYF. The covered CDR3 bases are TGTGCTAGCAGTTTTGGGACTGGGGGTGCAGAAACGCTGTAT.

On this clone: The listed genes are named as in mouse. The read gets to within 1 residue of the CDR3 end, and the germline J gene fills in the rest. V and J are TRBV13-3 and TRBJ1-2; 11 bases agree with TRBD1. J gave up 5 bases and V 0 bases, and 3 bases lay outside the gene matches. The V gene's germline CDR1 is NNHDY and CDR2 SYVADS. The CDR3 totals 15 residues. Incomplete CDR3 DNA: TGTGCCAGCAGTGATGGGGACAGGGGGTTGTCCGACTACACC. It translates to CASSDGDRGLSDYT. Given in full, the CDR3 is CASSDGDRGLSDYTF.

Notes on this clone: Mouse names are used for the genes. The CDR3 end lies 1 residue beyond the end of the read and is filled in from the germline J gene. The same CDR3 is also encoded by other DNA sequences in this sample. The V call is TRBV20, the J call TRBJ2-1; possibly TRBD2 for D (6 bases). The ends were cut back, 3 bases at V and 3 bases at J, with 9 bases in the middle. Germline V gene lookup returns CDR1 GFQATS and CDR2 STVNSAI. The CDR3 is 13 residues long. CDR3 amino acids: CGASGGGYAEQFF. The part of the CDR3 DNA that was read is TGTGGTGCTAGCGGTGGGGGCTATGCTGAGCAGTTC.

Remarks on this clone: Gene names refer to mouse genes. The missing CDR3 end, 1 residue past where the read stops, is filled in from the germline J gene. The J gene is TRBJ2-4, the V gene TRBV16; D is uncertain. V was cut by 2 bases and J by 4 bases, with 7 bases left in between. Germline CDR1 and CDR2: SGHSA and FRNQAP. The CDR3 has 13 residues. Partial CDR3 DNA: TGTGCAAGCAGCTTAAAGCAGGAAAACACCTTGTAC. It encodes CASSLKQENTLY. In full, the CDR3 is CASSLKQENTLYF.

Only a few counts were recorded for this clone. Any gene name here is a mouse gene name. The read terminates 1 residue before the CDR3 end, so the remaining end is supplied by the germline J gene. The V and J genes are TRBV16 and TRBJ2-1; D is possibly TRBD1 (5 bases). Trimming stripped 3 bases from V and 5 bases from J, with 8 bases between. CDR1 is SGHSA, CDR2 FRNQAP, per germline. CDR3 length: 13 amino acids. CDR3 region: CASSFQGDAEQFF. The sequenced part of the CDR3 DNA is TGTGCAAGCAGCTTCCAGGGAGATGCTGAGCAGTTC.

In regard to this clone: Mouse names are used for the genes. The read ends 1 residue early relative to the CDR3; the germline J gene fills the gap. The genes are TRBV16 and TRBJ2-7, with 10 bases lining up with TRBD1. The CDR3 has 14 amino acids. Germline values: CDR1 SGHSA, CDR2 FRNQAP. The V gene end was trimmed by 1 base and the J gene end by 5 bases; junction bases not matched to a gene: 2. The covered CDR3 bases are TGTGCAAGCAGCTTAGCGGGGACAGGGGATGAACAGTAC. This translates into CASSLAGTGDEQY. In full, the CDR3 is CASSLAGTGDEQYF.

Notes on this clone: Each gene name is a mouse one. From the germline J gene comes the end of the CDR3, since the read stops 1 residue before it. The chain couples TRBV13-2 to TRBJ1-1, with D unresolved. The V gene lost 0 bases and the J gene lost 0 bases, with 6 bases spanning the gap. This CDR3 comprises 14 residues. The V gene's germline CDR1 is NNHNN and CDR2 SYGAGS (reference sequence). CDR3 loop: CASGDDKSNTEVFF. Partial CDR3 DNA: TGTGCCAGCGGTGATGACAAATCAAACACAGAAGTCTTC.

Notes on this clone: Germline and genes: mouse. The read terminates 1 residue ahead of where the CDR3 ends, so the germline J gene completes it. The gene calls are TRBV29 and TRBJ2-1; tentatively, D is TRBD1 (5 bases). Germline V CDR1 and CDR2: MSHET, SYDVDS. The CDR3 extends over 15 amino acids. Trimming took 6 bases from V and 0 from J, leaving 12 bases between them. The sequenced CDR3 bases are TGTGCTAGCAGATCTCAGGGAACTAACTATGCTGAGCAGTTC. It specifies CASRSQGTNYAEQF. The whole CDR3 region reads CASRSQGTNYAEQFF.

This clone has a handful of counts. The listed genes are named as in mouse. The read ends 1 residue shy of where the CDR3 ends; the end is completed using the germline J gene. The gene calls are TRBV13-3 and TRBJ2-7; 10 nucleotides align to TRBD2. Trimming removed 5 bases from V and 0 bases from J; junction bases left unmatched: 5. CDR3 size: 15 residues. Germline assignment: CDR1 NNHDY and CDR2 SYVADS. The CDR3 sequence is CASRTGLGSSYEQYF. CDR3 DNA (partial): TGTGCCAGCAGGACGGGACTGGGGAGCTCCTATGAACAGTAC.

Details on this clone: Mouse germline and gene names are used. The read finishes 1 residue shy of the CDR3 end, and the germline J gene is used to complete it. The chain is built from TRBV3 and TRBJ2-5; TRBD1 matches 7 bases. The CDR3 is 14 residues long. Germline trimming cut 5 bases from V and 1 base from J; bases unmatched to any gene: 3. Germline CDR1 SNHLY, CDR2 FYNGKV (reference sequence). The sequenced part of the CDR3 DNA is TGTGCCAGCAGCCTCACAGGGGACCAAGACACCCAGTAC. Protein: CASSLTGDQDTQY. The whole CDR3 protein reads CASSLTGDQDTQYF.